These 29 T cell receptor beta chains were sequenced from one sample in a study of OX40 agonist ivuxolimab in advanced cancers. The data were produced by immunoSEQ multiplex PCR, yet TCRdb's version contains in-frame clones alone and is incomplete. Of approximately 70,000 clones listed, 90% are singletons. Sample: CD4+ or CD8+ T cells sorted from blood, taken in a trial of the OX40 agonist ivuxolimab. These receptors were taken from an adult with an advanced solid tumor such as melanoma, head and neck, liver or kidney cancer.

The gene calls are TRBV7-9 and TRBJ2-7, with TRBD2 identical over 7 bases. Germline CDR1 SEHNR, CDR2 FQNEAQ (reference sequence). This CDR3 spans 14 amino acids. Trimming at V came to 3 bases and at J to 3 bases, leaving 5 bases not matched to a gene. The CDR3 DNA is TGTGCCAGCAGCTTCCCCCCTAGCGGCTACGAGCAGTACTTC. It encodes CASSFPPSGYEQYF.

The table lists this clone with a count of one. The chain joins TRBV7-2 to TRBJ2-3; D may be TRBD2 (7 bases). The germline V gene encodes CDR1 SGHTA and CDR2 FQGNSA. The CDR3 has 16 residues. The V gene lost 1 base and the J gene lost 3 bases, with 14 bases spanning the gap. The CDR3 DNA is TGTGCCAGCAGCTTAGGGGGGGCGGGAGTAACAGATACGCAGTATTTT. It is translated as CASSLGGAGVTDTQYF.

The V and J genes are TRBV6-1 and TRBJ2-3, with D perhaps TRBD1 (6 bases). From germline, CDR1 is MNHNS and CDR2 SASEGT. The CDR3 is 15 residues long. Trimming removed 5 bases at V and 3 bases at J, with 15 bases between. The CDR3: CASSPRGATTDTQYF. The CDR3 nucleotides read TGTGCCAGCAGTCCCAGGGGAGCGACGACAGATACGCAGTATTTT.

This clone was picked up a small number of times. The genes are TRBV9 and TRBJ1-5; unclear D gene. CDR1 and CDR2 (germline): SGDLS, YYNGEE. V dropped 0 bases and J dropped 9 bases, with 13 bases sitting between them. The CDR3 contains 14 residues. The CDR3 nucleotides are TGTGCCAGCAGCGTAGGTTCGCTAGGTCGGCCCCAGCATTTT. Amino acids: CASSVGSLGRPQHF.

The rearrangement uses TRBV28 and TRBJ1-5; no reliable D call. CDR3 length equals 13 residues. Trimming left V 6 bases short and J 1 base short, with 7 bases between. The germline V gene encodes CDR1 MDHEN and CDR2 SYDVKM. CDR3 nucleotides: TGTGCCAGCAGACTTGACAGCAATCAGCCCCAGCATTTT. It is translated as CASRLDSNQPQHF.

The V gene is TRBV9, the J gene TRBJ1-1; maybe TRBD1 (6 bases). The CDR3 runs 13 residues. The germline V gene has CDR1 SGDLS and CDR2 YYNGEE. Trimming shortened V by 3 bases and J by 8 bases, and 14 bases separated the two germline ends. In DNA form, the CDR3 reads TGTGCCAGCAGCGGACTAACAGGGTCGGAAGCTTTCTTT. It encodes CASSGLTGSEAFF.

CDR3 protein: CASSLSATLYNEQFF. The CDR3 region has the DNA TGTGCCAGCAGCTTATCTGCGACACTTTACAATGAGCAGTTCTTC. V and J are TRBV7-3 and TRBJ2-1; D not certain. V was clipped by 2 bases and J by 4 bases, with 12 bases between them. CDR3 length equals 15 residues. Germline CDR1 reads SGHTA; CDR2 reads FQGTGA.

The chain recombines TRBV19 with TRBJ2-5; TRBD1 matches at 8 bases. V trimming: 5 bases; J trimming: 5 bases; junction bases outside the gene matches: 4. The CDR3 sequence is 13 residues long. From germline, CDR1 is LNHDA and CDR2 SQIVND (reference sequence). The CDR3 region is CASSFQGAETQYF. The CDR3 region has the DNA TGTGCCAGTAGTTTTCAGGGGGCCGAGACCCAGTACTTC.

The chain has TRBV6-5 and TRBJ2-5, with D hard to call. This CDR3 has 14 residues. The germline gives CDR1 MNHEY, CDR2 SVGAGI. V lost 5 bases, J lost 4 bases, and 14 bases lay in between. The chain's CDR3 is CASSKAMGSETQYF. DNA of the CDR3: TGTGCCAGCAGTAAGGCCATGGGATCAGAGACCCAGTACTTC.

This chain uses TRBV30 with TRBJ2-3; 9 bases fit TRBD2. V was pared by 0 bases and J by 2 bases, with 9 bases of the junction left unmatched. This CDR3 has 17 residues. Germline CDR1 and CDR2: GTSNPN and SVGIG (reference sequence). CDR3 amino acids: CAWSVWGSGRNTDTQYF. As DNA, the CDR3 is TGTGCCTGGAGTGTATGGGGTAGCGGGAGAAACACAGATACGCAGTATTTT.

The chain uses TRBV5-1 and TRBJ1-6; D is ambiguous. CDR3 length: 13 residues. CDR1 and CDR2 (germline): SGHRS, YFSETQ. The V end was cut by 1 base, the J end by 8 bases, with 7 bases between. The CDR3 here is CASSLRGDSPLHF. The CDR3 DNA reads TGCGCCAGCAGCTTGCGGGGTGATTCACCCCTCCACTTT.

The chain joins TRBV11-3 to TRBJ2-7; no reliable D call. This CDR3 is 13 amino acids long. Germline-derived CDR1 and CDR2 are SGHNT and YENEEA. The ends were cut back, 3 bases at V and 6 bases at J, with 12 bases in the middle. CDR3 sequence (DNA): TGTGCCAGCAGCTTGACTCTTGACACCGAGCAGTACTTC. It codes for CASSLTLDTEQYF.

This clone was seen a handful of times. The chain carries TRBV7-9 and TRBJ2-1; D call uncertain. This CDR3 has 14 amino acids. Trimming removed 1 base at V and 7 bases at J, with 11 bases between. Germline V gene sequence: CDR1 SEHNR, CDR2 FQNEAQ (reference sequence). In DNA, the CDR3 is TGTGCCAGCAGCTTAGATGGAGATCGAAATGAGCAGTTCTTC. This translates into CASSLDGDRNEQFF.

This clone has just a few counts. The rearrangement joins TRBV7-3 to TRBJ2-1, with D tentatively TRBD1 or TRBD2 (6 bases each). The V gene's germline CDR1 is SGHTA and CDR2 FQGTGA. V gave up 2 bases and J gave up 15 bases, with 20 bases separating them. CDR3 size: 14 residues. CDR3 sequence (DNA): TGTGCCAGCAGCTTACCGTCACTCAGGGGAGGTATGTTCTTC. This gives the protein CASSLPSLRGGMFF.

This chain uses TRBV10-3 with TRBJ2-7; TRBD2 might be the D (7 bases). Germline V gives CDR1 ENHRY, CDR2 SYGVKD. The length of the CDR3 is 13 residues. The V end was cut by 6 bases, the J end by 3 bases, with 12 bases between. The CDR3 loop is CAISAGGRYEQYF. CDR3 coding DNA: TGTGCCATCAGCGCCGGGGGGCGCTACGAGCAGTACTTC.

The chain carries TRBV7-9 and TRBJ2-5; weak D call: TRBD1 (7 bases). The J call may be mistaken, given a closer DNA end match to TRBJ2-7. Germline V lookup: CDR1 SEHNR, CDR2 FQNEAQ (reference sequence). The CDR3 length is 14 residues. The CDR3 sequence: CASSSGGSSYEQYF. The CDR3, as DNA: TGTGCCAGCAGCTCAGGGGGGAGCTCCTACGAGCAGTACTTC.

The CDR3 loop is CASSELGFDVNGYTF. For the CDR3, the DNA is TGTGCCAGCAGTGAATTAGGGTTCGATGTCAATGGCTACACCTTC. This rearrangement joins TRBV25-1 to TRBJ1-2; the D is unclear. Trimming removed 1 base from V and 6 bases from J, with 15 bases in between. This CDR3 has 15 amino acids. Germline CDR1 is MGHDK and CDR2 is SYGVNS.

This chain uses TRBV6-9 with TRBJ1-1, with D possibly being TRBD1 (5 bases). Trimming removed 8 bases from V and 0 bases from J, with 22 bases in between. The CDR3 is made up of 17 amino acids. In germline, CDR1 is MNHGY, CDR2 SVAAGI. CDR3 protein: CASPLPGVGGLNTEAFF. In nucleotides, the CDR3 is TGTGCCAGCCCCCTACCTGGTGTCGGGGGACTGAACACTGAAGCTTTCTTT.

This chain links TRBV7-9 with TRBJ1-6; TRBD1 might be the D (5 bases). Germline V gives CDR1 SEHNR, CDR2 FQNEAQ (reference sequence). Trimming stripped 1 base from V and 10 bases from J, with 11 bases between. The CDR3 length is 14 residues. The CDR3 reads CASSLGGVNSPLHF. In DNA, the CDR3 is TGTGCCAGCAGCTTAGGAGGGGTCAACTCACCCCTCCACTTT.

The chain employs TRBV9 and TRBJ2-1; TRBD2 matches at 14 bases. CDR3 size: 17 residues. The germline CDR1 and CDR2 sequences are SGDLS and YYNGEE. V was clipped by 7 bases and J by 6 bases; unmatched bases: 12. The CDR3: CASGTRLAGGPLNEQFF. For the CDR3, the DNA is TGTGCCAGCGGCACTAGACTAGCGGGAGGGCCTCTCAATGAGCAGTTCTTC.

V and J are TRBV27 and TRBJ2-6; D uncertain. CDR1 MNHEY and CDR2 SMNVEV come from the germline V gene (reference sequence). This CDR3 has 16 amino acids. V was shortened by 7 bases and J by 5 bases, with 18 bases between the two germline ends. CDR3: CASTPHGQSRANVLTF. The CDR3 DNA reads TGTGCCAGCACCCCCCATGGCCAGTCTCGGGCCAACGTCCTGACTTTC.

The chain joins TRBV28 to TRBJ1-2; D unclear. This CDR3 comprises 13 residues. In germline, CDR1 is MDHEN, CDR2 SYDVKM. V was cut by 5 bases and J by 3 bases, with 10 bases left in between. CDR3 DNA: TGTGCCAGCAGTCCCCAAATATACTATGGCTACACCTTC. It yields the protein CASSPQIYYGYTF.

The chain links TRBV6-6 to TRBJ1-4; 7 positions match TRBD1. Trimming took 6 bases from V and 8 from J; bases not matched to a gene: 9. This CDR3 spans 14 amino acids. The germline CDR1 and CDR2 sequences are MNHNY and SVGAGI (reference sequence). CDR3 region: CASSQTGVQEKLFF. DNA for the CDR3: TGTGCCAGCAGCCAAACAGGGGTTCAGGAAAAACTGTTTTTT.

The rearrangement links TRBV18 to TRBJ2-5; D perhaps matches TRBD1 (6 bases). There are 14 residues in the CDR3. V lost 6 bases, J lost 3 bases, and 14 bases lay in between. Per germline, CDR1 KGHSH and CDR2 LQKENI. CDR3 loop: CASSAQGAKETQYF. The CDR3 DNA follows: TGTGCCAGCTCGGCACAGGGAGCCAAAGAGACCCAGTACTTC.

The genes are TRBV19 and TRBJ1-2; D gene ambiguous. Trimming took off 2 bases at V and 4 bases at J, with 11 bases between the two ends. Germline V gene lookup returns CDR1 LNHDA and CDR2 SQIVND (reference sequence). This CDR3 contains 14 residues. As DNA, the CDR3 is TGTGCCAGTAGTATAAGAGGGATTGGCTATGGCTACACCTTC. Translation gives CASSIRGIGYGYTF.

The gene calls are TRBV5-6 and TRBJ2-7, with 8 nucleotides matching TRBD1. There are 16 residues in the CDR3. With 4 bases clipped from V and 3 bases from J, the junction kept 12 bases outside the gene matches. CDR1 is SGHDT, CDR2 YYEEEE, per germline. The CDR3 spells CASSPGGRGRRYEQYF. The CDR3, as DNA: TGTGCCAGCAGCCCCGGGGGCAGGGGGCGCCGCTACGAGCAGTACTTC.

Comments on this clone: The junction and the germline gene differ at one end; a read error may be behind it. The V and J genes are TRBV7-7 and TRBJ2-1; 12 nucleotides align to TRBD2. The CDR3 has 16 residues. Germline-derived CDR1 and CDR2 are SSHAT and FNYEAQ (reference sequence). The CDR3 is CASSLGASGRAGEQFF. In DNA form, the CDR3 reads TGTGCTAGCAGCTTAGGGGCTAGCGGGAGGGCCGGTGAGCAGTTCTTC.

The chain uses TRBV19 and TRBJ2-7, with a possible D match to TRBD2 (5 bases). Germline V gives CDR1 LNHDA, CDR2 SQIVND (reference sequence). CDR3 length equals 15 residues. V lost 2 bases, J lost 2 bases, and 13 bases lay in between. CDR3 in DNA: TGTGCCAGTAGTATAAGGGAGACGCCAGCCTACGAGCAGTACTTC. The encoded protein is CASSIRETPAYEQYF.

The chain employs TRBV29-1 and TRBJ2-3, with a weak D call TRBD2 (5 bases). Trimming removed 6 bases from V and 1 base from J, with 8 bases in between. CDR1 is SQVTM and CDR2 is ANQGSEA in the germline V gene. The CDR3 sequence is 12 residues long. The CDR3 reads CSVRGRTDTQYF. The CDR3 nucleotides read TGCAGCGTGAGAGGGCGCACAGATACGCAGTATTTT.